This T cell receptor (beta chain) was profiled in a study of PD-L1 blockade in urothelial cancer. Whole-study context: Atezolizumab (1,200 mg intravenously every 3 weeks) began in about 2014 for patients. Analyzed time points were 3 weeks (second dose) and 6 weeks after therapy began. Median T cell yield per blood sample was about 150,000 cells.

The assay was immunoSEQ multiplex PCR, and TCRdb's table has in-frame clones only and misses some. The sample includes 90,000 to 120,000 clones, around 85% of them seen just once. Germline assignment: CDR1 SGHRS and CDR2 YFSETQ. J lost 3 bases, V lost 1 base, and 8 bases had no gene match. The CDR3 spans 16 residues. The study's findings and limits: Expansion of tumor-associated blood clones at 3 weeks was greater in durable-benefit patients.

This clone was counted once. Its antigen is still unknown. The sequence came from a man between 50 and 59 years old with urothelial cancer. The chain has TRBV5-1 and TRBJ1-1; 8 bases agree with TRBD1. The material was PBMCs, obtained around atezolizumab (anti-PD-L1) treatment. This CDR3 reads CASSLRGQALHTEAFF. CDR3 DNA: TGCGCCAGCAGCTTGAGGGGACAGGCCCTTCACACTGAAGCTTTCTTT.